The next 5 T cell receptor beta chains were all read from a single sample in a study of technical replicates of blood from a handful of donors. Using immunoSEQ multiplex PCR, the repertoire was profiled, and TCRdb retains in-frame clones only, with some absent. The table shows more than 75,000 clones, with almost 97% occurring only once. The sample was T cells isolated from PBMCs. These receptors all stem from a human donor in good health.

The V gene is TRBV29-1, the J gene TRBJ2-7, with 9 nucleotides matching TRBD2. Germline V CDR1 and CDR2: SQVTM, ANQGSEA. After removal of 2 bases from V and 3 bases from J, the junction contained 11 bases not matched to a gene. The CDR3 is made up of 16 amino acids. The chain's CDR3 is CSVELGLAPQSYEQYF. CDR3 nucleotides: TGCAGCGTTGAACTGGGACTAGCCCCACAGAGCTACGAGCAGTACTTC.

The CDR3 DNA is TGTGCCAGCAGCGTAACCCGGGACAGCCTGAACACTGAAGCTTTCTTT. The encoded protein is CASSVTRDSLNTEAFF. The chain carries TRBV9 and TRBJ1-1; TRBD1 agrees at 7 bases. This CDR3 is built from 16 residues. Germline loops: CDR1 SGDLS, CDR2 YYNGEE. The ends lost 1 base at V and 0 bases at J; junction bases unmatched: 6.

The CDR3 sequence is CASSLSGAYNEQFF. The DNA of the CDR3 is TGTGCCAGCAGTCTTAGCGGGGCCTACAATGAGCAGTTCTTC. The gene calls are TRBV6-8 and TRBJ2-1, with TRBD2 matching over 8 bases. Germline CDR1 reads MNHGY; CDR2 reads SAAAGT. After removal of 5 bases from V and 2 bases from J, the junction contained 2 bases not matched to a gene. The CDR3 loop spans 14 amino acids.

V is TRBV5-5 and J is TRBJ1-3; 10 bases are shared with TRBD1. The J segment lost 2 bases and the V segment lost 2 bases, leaving 13 bases of the junction unmatched. CDR3 length: 19 amino acids. The germline V gene encodes CDR1 SGHKS and CDR2 YYEKEE (reference sequence). CDR3 sequence (DNA): TGTGCCAGCAGCTTACACCTGACAGGGGGCGAACCGACTGGAAACACCATATATTTT. Amino acid sequence: CASSLHLTGGEPTGNTIYF.

This clone was recorded only once. Because the CDR3's place on the DNA is in doubt, the DNA is left out and the CDR3 is given as listed by TCRdb. The chain combines TRBV7-2 with TRBJ2-5; the D call of TRBD1 is as the table states it, not checked on the DNA. The CDR3 region is 15 residues in length, termini included. CDR1 and CDR2 (germline): SGHTA, FQGNSA. CDR3 sequence: CASSLGTGFLETQYF.